This TCR beta chain was retrieved from a study of shared clonotypes between healthy human individuals. Per the germline V gene, CDR1 is LNHDA and CDR2 is SQIVND (reference sequence). This CDR3 spans 13 amino acids. V lost 6 bases and J 4 bases, leaving 10 bases between the germline ends. The repertoire was sequenced with immunoSEQ multiplex PCR; TCRdb's copy has only in-frame clones and lacks some. The sample lists about 2.3 million clones, 85% to 95% occurring once. The chain couples TRBV19 to TRBJ2-1; D gene uncertain. The receptor was derived from a man between 18 and 29 years old in good health. Some clones in this sample may be carry-over from other donors' samples. The sequenced sample consisted of naive CD4+ T cells from PBMCs. Sample subset: CD45RA+ positively selected. The CDR3 bases are TGTGCCAGTAGAAAGGGCCCATACAATGAGCAGTTCTTC. Protein sequence: CASRKGPYNEQFF.